The next 18 T cell receptor beta chains were all read from a single sample in a study of CD8+CD57+ T cells in acquired aplastic anemia. For CDR3 and TCR beta VDJ profiling, genomic DNA was the template used. MiXCR, applied by TCRdb to the reads, yields one record per CDR3 protein. The sample comprises 150,000 to 200,000 distinct CDR3 sequences, around 40% of which are singletons, and approximately 1.1% rests with the top ten. The sample comprised sorted CD4+, CD8+, or CD8+CD57+ T cells (not recorded which) from PBMCs. Receptors originate from a human donor in good health.

The chain is built from TRBV7-2 and TRBJ1-4; unclear D gene. The germline CDR1 and CDR2 sequences are SGHTA and FQGNSA. CDR3 size: 11 residues. V shed 5 bases and J shed 6 bases, with 4 bases lying between them. The CDR3 loop reads CASSRHEKLFF. The CDR3 DNA is TGTGCCAGCAGCCGCCATGAAAAACTGTTTTTT. The full variable domain, rest sourced from reference TRBV7-2 and TRBJ1-4, is GAGVSQSPSNKVTEKGKDVELRCDPISGHTALYWYRQSLGQGLEFLIYFQGNSAPDKSGLPSDRFSAERTGGSVSTLTIQRTQQEDSAVYLCASSRHEKLFFGSGTQLSVL.

The chain couples TRBV19 to TRBJ2-2, with 7 bases fitting TRBD2. CDR1 and CDR2 from the germline V gene are LNHDA and SQIVND (reference sequence). With V trimmed by 3 bases and J by 5 bases, 6 bases remained unmatched. The CDR3 contains 15 residues. Here the CDR3 DNA reads TGTGCCAGTAGTATGCGGGGGATAAGGACCGGGGAGCTGTTTTTT. It yields the protein CASSMRGIRTGELFF.

There are a few counts of this clonotype. The rearrangement uses TRBV4-2 and TRBJ2-3; 13 bases fit TRBD2. The junction had 12 bases not matched to a gene; V was cut back by 4 bases and J by 2 bases. Germline CDR1 and CDR2: LGHNA and YNFKEQ. There are 19 residues in the CDR3. The CDR3 is CASSPGLAGRVRTTDTQYF. The CDR3 DNA is TGTGCCAGCAGCCCGGGACTAGCGGGGAGAGTGAGGACCACAGATACGCAGTATTTT.

This rearrangement joins TRBV2 to TRBJ1-3, with a possible D match to TRBD1 (6 bases). The CDR3 totals 12 residues. Germline CDR1 and CDR2: SNHLY and FYNNEI. V gave up 10 bases and J gave up 4 bases, with 11 bases separating them. The CDR3 sequence: CATGTTGNTIYF. In DNA, the CDR3 is TGTGCCACAGGGACAACAGGAAACACCATATATTTT.

This clonotype was seen ten or more times. The rearrangement joins TRBV30 to TRBJ2-7; D tentatively reads TRBD1 or TRBD2 (5 bases each). V lost 1 base and J 2 bases, leaving 6 bases between the germline ends. The CDR3 loop spans 12 amino acids. Germline values: CDR1 GTSNPN, CDR2 SVGIG (reference sequence). CDR3 loop: CAWSGGAYEQYF. The CDR3 nucleotides read TGTGCCTGGAGTGGAGGGGCCTACGAGCAGTACTTC.

This clonotype has ten or more counts. The CDR3 region is CASSPSGPFYEQYF. Written as DNA, the CDR3 is TGTGCCAGCAGCCCTAGCGGGCCCTTCTACGAGCAGTACTTC. This chain links TRBV7-9 with TRBJ2-7; 8 bases map to TRBD2. V lost 5 bases and J lost 3; bases outside the gene matches: 6. Germline V CDR1 and CDR2: SEHNR, FQNEAQ (reference sequence). The CDR3 contains 14 residues. The full variable domain, in which reference TRBV7-9 and TRBJ2-7 provide the parts outside the CDR3, is DTGVSQNPRHKITKRGQNVTFRCDPISEHNRLYWYRQTLGQGPEFLTYFQNEAQLEKSRLLSDRFSAERPKGSFSTLEIQRTEQGDSAMYLCASSPSGPFYEQYFGPGTRLTVT.

The rearrangement links TRBV5-4 to TRBJ2-7; D is perhaps TRBD1 or TRBD2 (5 bases each). This CDR3 is 14 amino acids long. V lost 0 bases to trimming and J lost 6 bases, with 13 bases between them. Germline values: CDR1 SGHNT, CDR2 YYREEE (reference sequence). As DNA, the CDR3 is TGTGCCAGCAGCTTGGTTGGGGTTGGGGGCGAGCAGTACTTC. Protein product: CASSLVGVGGEQYF.

This clonotype has a count of ten or more. V gene TRBV9 combines with J gene TRBJ2-2, with a tentative D call TRBD1 (6 bases). CDR3 length: 15 residues. Trimming took off 2 bases at V and 3 bases at J, with 11 bases between the two ends. Germline V gene lookup returns CDR1 SGDLS and CDR2 YYNGEE. The CDR3, as DNA: TGTGCCAGCAGCGTCAGGACAGAAGACACCGGGGAGCTGTTTTTT. It encodes CASSVRTEDTGELFF.

This clonotype was counted a few times. The J gene is TRBJ1-1, the V gene TRBV10-3; D is uncertain. Looked up from germline, CDR1 is ENHRY and CDR2 is SYGVKD. Trimming cost V 3 bases and J 2 bases, with 7 bases left between them. The CDR3 length is 13 residues. This CDR3 is CAISDLGNTEAFF. In DNA form, the CDR3 reads TGTGCCATCAGTGATCTAGGAAACACTGAAGCTTTCTTT.

This clonotype was picked up many times. The chain carries TRBV5-1 and TRBJ1-4; the D gene is possibly TRBD1 (6 bases). The V gene lost 4 bases and the J gene lost 4 bases, with 14 bases spanning the gap. The germline gives CDR1 SGHRS, CDR2 YFSETQ. The CDR3 is 15 amino acids. Here the CDR3 reads CASSVQGGLNEKLFF. The CDR3 region has the DNA TGCGCCAGCAGCGTTCAAGGGGGGCTTAATGAAAAACTGTTTTTT.

This clonotype has a count of ten or more. The chain is built from TRBV7-2 and TRBJ2-2; 7 positions agree with TRBD1. The CDR3 is 13 amino acids. Germline assignment: CDR1 SGHTA and CDR2 FQGNSA. J gave up 6 bases and V 2 bases, and 0 bases lay outside the gene matches. CDR3 region: CASSLQGAGELFF. CDR3 DNA sequence: TGTGCCAGCAGCTTACAGGGGGCCGGGGAGCTGTTTTTT.

A note on this clonotype: Since a much larger clone is just one base distant, this may be a read error. This chain joins TRBV7-2 and TRBJ2-1, with D perhaps matching TRBD2 (6 bases). This CDR3 comprises 15 residues. Trimming took 5 bases from V and 6 from J, leaving 17 bases between them. CDR1 SGHTA and CDR2 FQGNSA come from the germline V gene. CDR3: CASSPRGRGGNEQFF. In nucleotides, the CDR3 is TGTGCCAGCAGCCCAAGGGGACGGGGAGGCAATGAGCAGTTCTTC.

At least ten counts were recorded for this clonotype. The chain couples TRBV5-1 to TRBJ1-1; possibly TRBD1 for D (6 bases). The CDR3 sequence is 12 residues long. From germline, CDR1 is SGHRS and CDR2 YFSETQ. The V end was cut by 2 bases, the J end by 8 bases, with 10 bases between. The CDR3 loop is CASSLPGTEAFF. The CDR3 region has the DNA TGCGCCAGCAGCTTACCCGGGACAGAAGCTTTCTTT. The full variable domain, its missing parts supplied by reference TRBV5-1 and TRBJ1-1, is KAGVTQTPRYLIKTRGQQVTLSCSPISGHRSVSWYQQTPGQGLQFLFEYFSETQRNKGNFPGRFSGRQFSNSRSEMNVSTLELGDSALYLCASSLPGTEAFFGQGTRLTVV.

The chain couples TRBV5-6 to TRBJ2-5; D unresolved. CDR3 size: 14 residues. The germline V gene encodes CDR1 SGHDT and CDR2 YYEEEE. Trimming stripped 3 bases from V and 1 base from J, with 10 bases between. The chain's CDR3 is CASSWGRGQETQYF. CDR3 bases: TGTGCCAGCAGCTGGGGTCGAGGCCAAGAGACCCAGTACTTC.

The chain carries TRBV3-1 and TRBJ1-2; D remains unclear. V gave up 3 bases and J gave up 8 bases, with 13 bases separating them. This CDR3 is built from 13 residues. Germline CDR1 LGHDT, CDR2 YNNKEL (reference sequence). CDR3 nucleotides: TGTGCCAGCAGCCACTACGGAAGGGCCGGCTACACCTTC. It translates to CASSHYGRAGYTF. The variable domain in full, with the rest retrieved from reference TRBV3-1 and TRBJ1-2, is DTAVSQTPKYLVTQMGNDKSIKCEQNLGHDTMYWYKQDSKKFLKIMFSYNNKELIINETVPNRFSPKSPDKAHLNLHINSLELGDSAVYFCASSHYGRAGYTFGSGTRLTVV.

As to this clonotype: This could be a read error, since a much larger clone is one nucleotide away. The chain joins TRBV5-1 to TRBJ2-5; 10 positions agree with TRBD1. The CDR3 loop spans 15 amino acids. The germline gives CDR1 SGHRS, CDR2 YFSETQ. Here the CDR3 DNA reads TGCGCCAGCAGCTCCCCGGGGACAGGGGAAGAGGCCCAGTACTTC. Residues: CASSSPGTGEEAQYF.

The J gene is TRBJ2-2, the V gene TRBV5-1; D unclear. Trimming took 4 bases from V and 0 from J, leaving 16 bases between them. The germline gives CDR1 SGHRS, CDR2 YFSETQ. This CDR3 comprises 17 residues. The CDR3 DNA sequence: TGCGCCAGCAGCCAGAGCCGCGGACCCGCGAACACCGGGGAGCTGTTTTTT. It yields the protein CASSQSRGPANTGELFF.

This clonotype came up a few times. At one end, the junction sequence differs from germline, possibly due to a read error. The gene calls are TRBV10-3 and TRBJ2-3; 9 nucleotides agree with TRBD2. Germline CDR1 reads ENHRY; CDR2 reads SYGVKD. The CDR3 loop spans 18 amino acids. The CDR3 nucleotides read TGTGCCAGCAGTTTAGGGTTCGGCGGGGGGGCCCTCAGGGATACGCAGTATTTT. Translating gives CASSLGFGGGALRDTQYF.